This T cell receptor beta chain was recorded in a study of regulatory T cells in long-lasting Graves disease. According to the study, TCR beta libraries were built with iRepertoire HTBI primers and CDR3-region Arm-PCR. In TCRdb, the multiplex PCR reads were re-called with MiXCR into one record per CDR3 protein. This sample yields about 440,000 distinct CDR3 sequences, of which more than 13% are seen a single time; approximately 15% belongs to the top ten. Whole-study findings and limits: Lower TCR diversity was seen in persistent Graves' patients than in newly diagnosed ones. The study found TRBV28, TRBJ1-2 and TRBJ2-5 favored in persistent disease.

Sample time point: newly diagnosed GD, antithyroid drugs for less than 3 months. RNA from PBMCs was the source of the TCR library. The authors drew 9 to 10 milliliters of peripheral blood into EDTA tubes. For this clonotype: Its antigen is not identified.

CDR3 length: 12 amino acids. V dropped 0 bases and J dropped 7 bases, with 6 bases sitting between them. In germline, CDR1 is SGHDT, CDR2 YYEEEE. The same data also went into a second study, on T cells in Graves' hyperthyroidism and ophthalmopathy.

The TCR comes from a young woman with Graves disease. This rearrangement joins TRBV5-6 to TRBJ2-3; no firm D call. Sequencing was performed on peripheral blood mononuclear cells (PBMCs), taken at new diagnosis, from a patient treated with antithyroid drugs. The CDR3 DNA is TGTGCCAGCAGCTTGGGTGGGAATACGCAGTATTTT. It translates to CASSLGGNTQYF. The entire variable domain, with the rest obtained from reference TRBV5-6 and TRBJ2-3, is as follows: DAGVTQSPTHLIKTRGQQVTLRCSPKSGHDTVSWYQQALGQGPQFIFQYYEEEERQRGNFPDRFSGHQFPNYSSELNVNALLLGDSALYLCASSLGGNTQYFGPGTRLTVL.